The clone carrying this T cell receptor beta chain appeared many times. The target antigen is unknown. Using RNA transcripts as the source, TCR beta CDR3 regions were amplified. Carried out on the TCR CDR3, a first-round RT-PCR used the HTBI primer set. TCRdb ran MiXCR on the multiplex PCR reads and lists one entry per CDR3 protein. The table has 360,000 or so distinct CDR3 sequences, roughly 15% seen once; the top ten hold roughly 19%. This entry comes from a study of T cells in Graves' hyperthyroidism and ophthalmopathy. Study-wide findings and caveats: From stable hyperthyroidism, ophthalmopathy was set apart by a 13 V-J model.

CDR3 length equals 12 residues. Deletions cut 4 bases from V and 6 bases from J, with 10 bases between. CDR1 and CDR2 (germline): MNHNS, SASEGT. The TCR sequence derives from a woman aged 55-70 years with Graves' ophthalmopathy. Sequenced sample: blood. This chain links TRBV6-1 with TRBJ2-7, with D unclear. The CDR3 sequence is CASSVLIGEQYF. For the CDR3, the DNA is TGTGCCAGCAGTGTACTTATAGGCGAGCAGTACTTC.